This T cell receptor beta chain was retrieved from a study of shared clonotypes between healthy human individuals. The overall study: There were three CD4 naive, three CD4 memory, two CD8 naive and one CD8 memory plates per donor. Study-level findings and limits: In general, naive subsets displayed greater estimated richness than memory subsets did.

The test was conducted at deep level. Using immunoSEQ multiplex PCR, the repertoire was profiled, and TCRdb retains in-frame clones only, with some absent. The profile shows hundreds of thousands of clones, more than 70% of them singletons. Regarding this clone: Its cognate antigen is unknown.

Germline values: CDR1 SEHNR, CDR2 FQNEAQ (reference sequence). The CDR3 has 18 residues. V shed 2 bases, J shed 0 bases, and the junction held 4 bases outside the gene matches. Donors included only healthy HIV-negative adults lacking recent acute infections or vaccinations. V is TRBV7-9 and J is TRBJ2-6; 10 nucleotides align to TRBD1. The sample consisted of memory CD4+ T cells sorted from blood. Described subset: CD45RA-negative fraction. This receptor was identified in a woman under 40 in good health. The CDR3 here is CASSLWTGGNSGANVLTF. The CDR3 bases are TGTGCCAGCAGCTTATGGACAGGGGGAAACTCTGGGGCCAACGTCCTGACTTTC.